The 24 T cell receptor beta chains reported below all come from one sample, sequenced in a study of CD8 T cells in Susac syndrome. RNA amounts of roughly 0.5 to 1 ug underwent reverse transcription with random hexamers. TCRdb reprocessed the immunoSEQ multiplex PCR reads via MiXCR and lists one record per CDR3 protein. Of approximately 210,000 distinct CDR3 sequences listed, 94% were seen once; the top ten hold 0.15% to 0.2%. The specimen sequenced was CD4+ T cells from PBMCs. The origin of the receptors is a human donor with Susac syndrome.

This chain connects TRBV4-3 to TRBJ2-6; no reliable D call. From germline, CDR1 is LGHNA and CDR2 YSLEER. This CDR3 contains 18 residues. Deletions cut 0 bases from V and 2 bases from J, with 14 bases between. The CDR3 spells CASSQDLGSPPGANVLTF. CDR3 sequence (DNA): TGCGCCAGCAGCCAAGATCTGGGCAGCCCGCCTGGGGCCAACGTCCTGACTTTC.

The chain carries TRBV20-1 and TRBJ2-7, with 8 bases identical to TRBD1. Germline-derived CDR1 and CDR2 are DFQATT and SNEGSKA (reference sequence). V shed 0 bases, J shed 3 bases, and the junction held 13 bases outside the gene matches. The CDR3 extends over 17 amino acids. The CDR3 spells CSARDPFSSGGIYEQYF. Here the CDR3 DNA reads TGCAGTGCTAGAGATCCTTTCTCGTCAGGGGGCATCTACGAGCAGTACTTC.

This clonotype was detected once. The gene calls are TRBV7-8 and TRBJ2-5, with no clear D. V was cut by 5 bases and J by 3 bases, with 7 bases left in between. Germline V CDR1 and CDR2: SGHVS, FQNEAQ. This CDR3 is built from 12 residues. The CDR3 loop is CASSGPEETQYF. The CDR3 DNA reads TGTGCCAGCAGCGGACCAGAAGAGACCCAGTACTTC.

The chain is built from TRBV30 and TRBJ1-2; D remains unclear. The CDR3 is made up of 14 amino acids. CDR1 is GTSNPN, CDR2 SVGIG, per germline (reference sequence). V was trimmed by 4 bases and J by 3 bases, leaving 15 bases between them. The CDR3 DNA reads as TGTGCCTGGAATTGGGGAGACGGGGACTATGGCTACACCTTC. It encodes CAWNWGDGDYGYTF.

The V gene is TRBV30, the J gene TRBJ1-1; D is undetermined. Germline V gives CDR1 GTSNPN, CDR2 SVGIG (reference sequence). The CDR3 is 12 amino acids. V dropped 2 bases and J dropped 2 bases, with 6 bases sitting between them. The CDR3 is CAWSQVNTEAFF. The DNA of the CDR3 is TGTGCCTGGAGTCAGGTCAACACTGAAGCTTTCTTT.

The genes are TRBV5-1 and TRBJ1-1; D is perhaps TRBD1 (5 bases). The CDR3 contains 15 residues. V dropped 0 bases and J dropped 1 base, with 10 bases sitting between them. Germline CDR1 reads SGHRS; CDR2 reads YFSETQ. CDR3 region: CASSLDTGQNTEAFF. CDR3 bases: TGCGCCAGCAGCTTGGACACCGGACAGAACACTGAAGCTTTCTTT.

The DNA of the CDR3 is TGTGCCAGCGGCCCGTCGGTGCTCGGGTCCTACGAGCAGTACTTC. Protein product: CASGPSVLGSYEQYF. The chain employs TRBV6-5 and TRBJ2-7; D not resolved. This CDR3 comprises 15 residues. Trimming shortened V by 8 bases and J by 1 base, and 18 bases separated the two germline ends. Per the germline V gene, CDR1 is MNHEY and CDR2 is SVGAGI.

The rearrangement uses TRBV9 and TRBJ2-7; TRBD1 aligns across 8 bases. Germline assignment: CDR1 SGDLS and CDR2 YYNGEE. The CDR3 has 14 residues. Trimming removed 3 bases from V and 5 bases from J; junction bases left unmatched: 7. The DNA of the CDR3 is TGTGCCAGCAGCGCTGGACAGGGTTTCGACGAGCAGTACTTC. Translated, it gives CASSAGQGFDEQYF.

This clonotype appeared a single time. The chain links TRBV5-1 to TRBJ2-3, with D perhaps given as TRBD1 or TRBD2 (5 bases each). CDR3 length equals 14 residues. CDR1 SGHRS and CDR2 YFSETQ come from the germline V gene. V lost 4 bases, J lost 0 bases, and 9 bases lay in between. The CDR3 region is CASSRGDSTDTQYF. The CDR3 DNA sequence: TGCGCCAGCAGCCGAGGGGACAGCACAGATACGCAGTATTTT.

The rearrangement links TRBV27 to TRBJ1-2; the match to TRBD1 covers 9 bases. The CDR3 runs to 13 residues. The junction had 4 bases not matched to a gene; V was cut back by 6 bases and J by 5 bases. Germline CDR1 is MNHEY and CDR2 is SMNVEV (reference sequence). The CDR3 region has the DNA TGTGCCAGCAGCATGGACAGGGGTTATGGCTACACCTTC. Translating it yields CASSMDRGYGYTF.

V is TRBV10-3 and J is TRBJ2-7; no clear D. Germline-derived CDR1 and CDR2 are ENHRY and SYGVKD. The V end was cut by 5 bases, the J end by 5 bases, with 7 bases between. The CDR3 sequence is 11 residues long. CDR3 sequence reads: CAISTVNEQYF. The DNA for the CDR3 is TGTGCCATCAGTACCGTCAACGAGCAGTACTTC.

The chain combines TRBV12-3 or TRBV12-4 with TRBJ2-2; D unresolved. Trimming took off 4 bases at V and 7 bases at J, with 10 bases between the two ends. The CDR3 spans 13 residues. As DNA, the CDR3 is TGTGCCAGCAGTTCGGACCAACTCGGGGAGCTGTTTTTT. This sequence encodes CASSSDQLGELFF.

The chain is built from TRBV20-1 and TRBJ1-4; possibly TRBD1 for D (5 bases). Germline CDR1 is DFQATT and CDR2 is SNEGSKA (reference sequence). The CDR3 is 14 amino acids. V was clipped by 4 bases and J by 6 bases, with 15 bases between them. CDR3 bases: TGCAGTGCTACCTGGGGCCTGGGGGATGAAAAACTGTTTTTT. Translation gives CSATWGLGDEKLFF.

The chain couples TRBV20-1 to TRBJ2-7; D possibly matches TRBD1 or TRBD2 (5 bases each). The CDR3 totals 13 residues. V shed 1 base and J shed 4 bases, with 11 bases lying between them. From germline, CDR1 is DFQATT and CDR2 SNEGSKA (reference sequence). The CDR3 DNA is TGCAGTGCTAGAGGGCAGGGCGGGTACGAGCAGTACTTC. Translation gives CSARGQGGYEQYF.

This clonotype was observed once. V is TRBV19 and J is TRBJ2-7; D gene uncertain. This CDR3 comprises 13 residues. Trimming removed 5 bases at V and 0 bases at J, with 8 bases between. CDR1 is LNHDA and CDR2 is SQIVND in the germline V gene (reference sequence). CDR3 coding DNA: TGTGCCAGTAGTTACCAACTCTCCTACGAGCAGTACTTC. It translates to CASSYQLSYEQYF.

The V and J genes are TRBV18 and TRBJ2-4; no clear D gene. This CDR3 region has 15 residues. The germline gives CDR1 KGHSH, CDR2 LQKENI. Trimming took off 1 base at V and 1 base at J, with 8 bases between the two ends. In DNA form, the CDR3 reads TGTGCCAGCTCACCACTGGCGGACGCCAAAAACATTCAGTACTTC. The encoded protein is CASSPLADAKNIQYF.

The chain uses TRBV7-2 and TRBJ1-3; 7 positions match TRBD1. Trimming at V came to 3 bases and at J to 0 bases, leaving 5 bases not matched to a gene. Germline CDR1 SGHTA, CDR2 FQGNSA. The CDR3 contains 16 residues. The CDR3 loop is CASSLRDRVSGNTIYF. CDR3 in DNA: TGTGCCAGCAGCTTGAGAGACAGGGTCTCTGGAAACACCATATATTTT.

V usage is TRBV20-1 and J usage is TRBJ2-2; D may be TRBD1 (5 bases). This CDR3 spans 15 amino acids. Germline V CDR1 and CDR2: DFQATT, SNEGSKA (reference sequence). Deletions cut 0 bases from V and 5 bases from J, with 13 bases between. The CDR3 DNA reads as TGCAGTGCTAGAGAGGGCAGGGCGCGGACCGGGGAGCTGTTTTTT. It is translated as CSAREGRARTGELFF.

This chain joins TRBV4-3 and TRBJ2-7; possible D gene TRBD2, 5 bases. The V gene's germline CDR1 is LGHNA and CDR2 YSLEER. V lost 2 bases and J lost 6, with 17 bases in between. This CDR3 is built from 15 residues. The CDR3, as DNA: TGCGCCAGCAGCCAAAACGGACTTCAATTCAGCGAGCAGTACTTC. Amino acids: CASSQNGLQFSEQYF.

This chain joins TRBV15 and TRBJ1-2, with a tentative D call TRBD1 (5 bases). V lost 1 base, J lost 3 bases, and 9 bases lay in between. CDR3 size: 14 residues. CDR1 LNHNV and CDR2 YYDKDF come from the germline V gene (reference sequence). The CDR3 loop is CATSRGWDDYGYTF. In DNA, the CDR3 is TGTGCCACCAGCAGAGGGTGGGACGACTATGGCTACACCTTC.

The rearrangement uses TRBV30 and TRBJ1-3; the D gene is possibly TRBD1 (5 bases). Germline V CDR1 and CDR2: GTSNPN, SVGIG (reference sequence). Trimming took 1 base from V and 3 from J, leaving 13 bases between them. The CDR3 totals 15 residues. CDR3 residues: CAWSAIGGVGNTIYF. Written as DNA, the CDR3 is TGTGCCTGGAGTGCTATCGGGGGGGTTGGAAACACCATATATTTT.

The V gene is TRBV25-1, the J gene TRBJ1-2, with 8 bases lining up with TRBD1. After removal of 4 bases from V and 2 bases from J, the junction contained 6 bases not matched to a gene. CDR3 size: 15 residues. Germline CDR1 and CDR2: MGHDK and SYGVNS. DNA for the CDR3: TGTGCCAGCAGTGCATCGGGACAGGAAAACTATGGCTACACCTTC. Translated: CASSASGQENYGYTF.

V is TRBV5-1 and J is TRBJ1-1; the D gene is possibly TRBD1 (6 bases). The V gene's germline CDR1 is SGHRS and CDR2 YFSETQ. Deletions cut 5 bases from V and 9 bases from J, with 14 bases between. The length of the CDR3 is 12 residues. The CDR3 region has the DNA TGCGCCAGCAGAGAGTCGCAGGGGAAAGCTTTCTTT. It encodes CASRESQGKAFF. The full variable domain, rest sourced from reference TRBV5-1 and TRBJ1-1, is KAGVTQTPRYLIKTRGQQVTLSCSPISGHRSVSWYQQTPGQGLQFLFEYFSETQRNKGNFPGRFSGRQFSNSRSEMNVSTLELGDSALYLCASRESQGKAFFGQGTRLTVV.

The chain is built from TRBV5-1 and TRBJ2-1, with D tentatively TRBD1 or TRBD2 (5 bases each). The CDR3 totals 16 residues. Trimming shortened V by 0 bases and J by 7 bases, and 17 bases separated the two germline ends. Germline values: CDR1 SGHRS, CDR2 YFSETQ. This CDR3 is CASSLVPEGPRNEQFF. CDR3 sequence (DNA): TGCGCCAGCAGCTTGGTGCCCGAGGGACCTCGAAATGAGCAGTTCTTC.